A single sample is the source of the 31 T cell receptor beta chains below, sequenced in a study of T cell responses to AZD1222 COVID-19 vaccine. The method was immunoSEQ multiplex PCR; TCRdb's version includes in-frame clones alone and lacks a portion of them. Altogether around 160,000 clones are present, roughly 90% being singletons, with the ten largest covering about 1.5%. The sequenced sample was peripheral blood, obtained on day 0 of AZD1222 vaccination. These receptors originate from an adult in good health.

The chain carries TRBV24-1 and TRBJ2-1, with no clear D. This CDR3 has 14 residues. V lost 3 bases to trimming and J lost 7 bases, with 12 bases between them. Germline V gene sequence: CDR1 KGHDR, CDR2 SFDVKD. CDR3 in amino acids: CATSDTAGRNEQFF. In nucleotides, the CDR3 is TGTGCCACCAGTGATACTGCCGGGCGGAATGAGCAGTTCTTC.

The rearrangement joins TRBV24-1 to TRBJ2-1; 7 bases fit TRBD1. The CDR3 spans 13 residues. Germline V gene data show CDR1 as KGHDR and CDR2 as SFDVKD. V was clipped by 9 bases and J by 5 bases; unmatched bases: 6. The CDR3 protein is CATGPRGNNEQFF. The CDR3 DNA sequence: TGTGCCACCGGACCCAGGGGGAACAATGAGCAGTTCTTC.

The chain links TRBV6-2 or TRBV6-3 to TRBJ2-1, with 12 bases matching TRBD2. Per the germline V gene, CDR1 is MNHEY and CDR2 is SVGEGT. This CDR3 comprises 17 residues. The J segment lost 4 bases and the V segment lost 4 bases, leaving 8 bases of the junction unmatched. In DNA form, the CDR3 reads TGTGCCAGCAGTTTCGACACTAGCGGGGGGCTTTACAATGAGCAGTTCTTC. Encoded protein: CASSFDTSGGLYNEQFF.

The chain has TRBV6-2 or TRBV6-3 and TRBJ2-7, with D maybe TRBD1 (6 bases). Germline V gene data show CDR1 as MNHEY and CDR2 as SVGEGT. This CDR3 region has 13 residues. V lost 6 bases and J 4 bases, leaving 13 bases between the germline ends. CDR3 DNA sequence: TGTGCCAGCAGCCCCGGGGACATTTACGAGCAGTACTTC. Protein sequence: CASSPGDIYEQYF.

This sequence joins TRBV29-1 and TRBJ1-1, with no clear D. CDR3 length equals 11 residues. The V gene's germline CDR1 is SQVTM and CDR2 ANQGSEA. Trimming pared 3 bases from V and 5 bases from J, leaving 7 bases between. The DNA for the CDR3 is TGCAGCGTTGACTCGGAGACTGAAGCTTTCTTT. Translated: CSVDSETEAFF.

In its sample, this clone was seen once. The V call is TRBV7-2, the J call TRBJ1-2; no clear D gene. The V and J ends lost 3 bases and 7 bases respectively, with 12 bases between them. This CDR3 contains 13 residues. The germline V gene encodes CDR1 SGHTA and CDR2 FQGNSA. CDR3 bases: TGTGCCAGCAGCTTCATGGATCTTCGTGGCTACACCTTC. Protein product: CASSFMDLRGYTF.

This chain links TRBV7-3 with TRBJ2-3; D remains unclear. Germline V gene lookup returns CDR1 SGHTA and CDR2 FQGTGA. CDR3 length: 14 residues. Trimming shortened V by 5 bases and J by 0 bases, and 9 bases separated the two germline ends. CDR3 region: CASSQRSSTDTQYF. The DNA of the CDR3 is TGTGCCAGCAGCCAACGGTCTAGCACAGATACGCAGTATTTT.

The V and J genes are TRBV6-5 and TRBJ2-7, with D tentatively TRBD2 (6 bases). There are 15 residues in the CDR3. The V end lost 0 bases, the J end lost 3 bases, and 12 bases lay between the germline ends. CDR1 MNHEY and CDR2 SVGAGI come from the germline V gene. CDR3 in amino acids: CASSYSNTGDYEQYF. In DNA, the CDR3 is TGTGCCAGCAGTTACTCGAACACGGGAGACTACGAGCAGTACTTC.

CDR3 amino acids: CASSPGTARRQYF. Here the CDR3 DNA reads TGTGCCAGCAGTCCCGGGACCGCGCGACGGCAGTACTTC. This sequence joins TRBV12-3 or TRBV12-4 and TRBJ2-7, with D possibly being TRBD1 or TRBD2 (5 bases each). The CDR3 contains 13 residues. V was clipped by 5 bases and J by 9 bases, with 17 bases between them.

The chain joins TRBV2 to TRBJ2-4, with TRBD2 identical over 11 bases. Trimming took 2 bases from V and 1 from J; bases not matched to a gene: 7. The germline gives CDR1 SNHLY, CDR2 FYNNEI. This CDR3 region has 18 residues. CDR3 sequence reads: CASSETSGGDVAKNIQYF. Here the CDR3 DNA reads TGTGCCAGCAGTGAAACTAGCGGGGGTGACGTCGCCAAAAACATTCAGTACTTC.

The gene calls are TRBV6-5 and TRBJ2-7; 8 nucleotides agree with TRBD1. The germline gives CDR1 MNHEY, CDR2 SVGAGI. The CDR3 extends over 15 amino acids. V trimming: 7 bases; J trimming: 1 base; junction bases outside the gene matches: 9. The CDR3 spells CASKQDREWSYEQYF. CDR3 coding DNA: TGTGCCAGCAAGCAGGACAGGGAGTGGTCCTACGAGCAGTACTTC.

V usage is TRBV19 and J usage is TRBJ1-1, with D unresolved. From germline, CDR1 is LNHDA and CDR2 SQIVND (reference sequence). V was pared by 5 bases and J by 3 bases, with 16 bases between. This CDR3 region has 15 residues. CDR3 residues: CASSESLSGDTEAFF. DNA for the CDR3: TGTGCCAGTAGTGAGTCCCTATCCGGCGACACTGAAGCTTTCTTT.

This clone was detected only once. V usage is TRBV7-9 and J usage is TRBJ1-2; D is unresolved. Trimming removed 3 bases from V and 2 bases from J, with 13 bases in between. CDR3 size: 15 residues. Germline V gives CDR1 SEHNR, CDR2 FQNEAQ (reference sequence). The CDR3 DNA reads TGTGCCAGCAGCTTGAACCTTATAGACAACTATGGCTACACCTTC. Translated, it gives CASSLNLIDNYGYTF.

The chain combines TRBV2 with TRBJ2-7, with 13 nucleotides matching TRBD2. Germline loops: CDR1 SNHLY, CDR2 FYNNEI. This CDR3 spans 19 amino acids. V gave up 6 bases and J gave up 1 base; unmatched junction bases: 15. Here the CDR3 DNA reads TGTGCCAGCAGCTCTTCGGGACTAGCGGGATGGAGGTTATCCTACGAGCAGTACTTC. Translated, it gives CASSSSGLAGWRLSYEQYF.

The chain links TRBV19 to TRBJ2-2; D is uncertain. The length of the CDR3 is 14 residues. Germline loops: CDR1 LNHDA, CDR2 SQIVND (reference sequence). Deletions cut 7 bases from V and 3 bases from J, with 12 bases between. The CDR3 bases are TGTGCCAGTACCTATAACTCCTACACCGGGGAGCTGTTTTTT. Translated: CASTYNSYTGELFF.

The CDR3 DNA sequence: TGTGCCAGCAGCTCCGCCCGGACTAGCGTATACAATGAGCAGTTCTTC. Encoded protein: CASSSARTSVYNEQFF. This chain uses TRBV5-4 with TRBJ2-1; the match to TRBD2 covers 9 bases. The CDR3 is made up of 16 amino acids. Germline lookup yields CDR1 SGHNT and CDR2 YYREEE (reference sequence). The ends lost 3 bases at V and 4 bases at J; junction bases unmatched: 8. Combining the CDR3 with reference TRBV5-4 and TRBJ2-1 gives the whole variable domain ETGVTQSPTHLIKTRGQQVTLRCSSQSGHNTVSWYQQALGQGPQFIFQYYREEENGRGNFPPRFSGLQFPNYSSELNVNALELDDSALYLCASSSARTSVYNEQFFGPGTRLTVL.

The chain carries TRBV7-9 and TRBJ2-7; D gene uncertain. The CDR3 runs to 12 residues. V was cut by 1 base and J by 6 bases, with 7 bases left in between. The germline V gene has CDR1 SEHNR and CDR2 FQNEAQ (reference sequence). The CDR3 protein is CASSLGASEQYF. As DNA, the CDR3 is TGTGCCAGCAGCTTAGGGGCCTCCGAGCAGTACTTC.

V gene TRBV18 combines with J gene TRBJ1-2; TRBD1 is a possible D gene (6 bases). The germline V and J ends were trimmed by 5 bases and 4 bases, with 17 bases remaining between them. Germline CDR1 is KGHSH and CDR2 is LQKENI. The length of the CDR3 is 15 residues. The CDR3 loop is CASSAGEQSSYGYTF. For the CDR3, the DNA is TGTGCCAGCTCAGCAGGGGAACAGAGTAGCTATGGCTACACCTTC.

The chain uses TRBV30 and TRBJ1-4, with D possibly being TRBD1 (6 bases). Germline V gene sequence: CDR1 GTSNPN, CDR2 SVGIG (reference sequence). The CDR3 runs to 13 residues. The germline V and J ends were trimmed by 3 bases and 8 bases, with 13 bases remaining between them. The CDR3 sequence: CAWSPGVWEKLFF. CDR3 nucleotides: TGTGCCTGGAGCCCAGGGGTATGGGAAAAACTGTTTTTT.

CDR3 sequence: CASSRTSGRRKTQYF. DNA for the CDR3: TGTGCCAGCAGCAGGACTAGCGGGAGACGGAAGACCCAGTACTTC. The chain combines TRBV5-6 with TRBJ2-5, with 13 positions matching TRBD2. The CDR3 contains 15 residues. J lost 6 bases, V lost 4 bases, and 6 bases had no gene match. Germline V gives CDR1 SGHDT, CDR2 YYEEEE.

This clone was observed a few times. The chain links TRBV6-6 to TRBJ1-2; the match to TRBD1 covers 9 bases. Germline lookup yields CDR1 MNHNY and CDR2 SVGAGI (reference sequence). V shed 5 bases and J 2 bases; nucleotides not matched to a gene: 6. The CDR3 spans 15 residues. CDR3 protein: CASSDQTGGNYGYTF. The CDR3 bases are TGTGCCAGCAGTGATCAGACAGGGGGGAACTATGGCTACACCTTC.

This rearrangement joins TRBV18 to TRBJ2-2; perhaps TRBD2 as D (5 bases). V lost 0 bases and J 4 bases, leaving 18 bases between the germline ends. The CDR3 spans 18 residues. The germline gives CDR1 KGHSH, CDR2 LQKENI. CDR3 sequence reads: CASSPPPRWQEATGELFF. CDR3 bases: TGTGCCAGCTCACCACCCCCACGCTGGCAGGAGGCCACCGGGGAGCTGTTTTTT.

The chain uses TRBV15 and TRBJ1-5; the D gene is possibly TRBD1 (6 bases). CDR1 and CDR2 (germline): LNHNV, YYDKDF (reference sequence). The CDR3 consists of 13 residues. The germline V and J ends were trimmed by 9 bases and 5 bases, with 14 bases remaining between them. The CDR3 DNA reads TGTGCCACGAAAGTCGGGGGGCATCAGCCCCAGCATTTT. This translates into CATKVGGHQPQHF.

The chain employs TRBV14 and TRBJ1-1, with 8 bases identical to TRBD1. Germline CDR1 reads SGHDN; CDR2 reads FVKESK. The CDR3 spans 13 residues. J lost 10 bases, V lost 5 bases, and 9 bases had no gene match. DNA of the CDR3: TGTGCCAGCAGCAACACCGGGACAGGTGCAGCTTTCTTT. The encoded protein is CASSNTGTGAAFF. Variable domain in full (rest from reference TRBV14 and TRBJ1-1): EAGVTQFPSHSVIEKGQTVTLRCDPISGHDNLYWYRRVMGKEIKFLLHFVKESKQDESGMPNNRFLAERTGGTYSTLKVQPAELEDSGVYFCASSNTGTGAAFFGQGTRLTVV.

This chain links TRBV6-5 with TRBJ1-1; D gene unclear. Germline V gives CDR1 MNHEY, CDR2 SVGAGI. The CDR3 is 12 amino acids. The V gene lost 6 bases and the J gene lost 3 bases, with 8 bases spanning the gap. CDR3 in amino acids: CASRAQYTEAFF. Written as DNA, the CDR3 is TGTGCCAGCAGAGCCCAGTACACTGAAGCTTTCTTT.

The chain uses TRBV3-1 (or the pseudogene TRBV3-2) and TRBJ2-2, with 9 bases matching TRBD2. Unmatched junction bases numbered 7, after V lost 2 bases and J lost 6 bases. Germline V CDR1 and CDR2: LGHDT, YNNKEL (reference sequence). There are 16 residues in the CDR3. The CDR3 DNA sequence: TGTGCCAGCAGCCAACGGCGGGGGGGCGGTCCCGGGGAGCTGTTTTTT. This gives the protein CASSQRRGGGPGELFF.

CDR3 sequence (DNA): TGTGCCAGCAGTTTGGCTCAGTACTACAATGAGCAGTTCTTC. Translating gives CASSLAQYYNEQFF. The genes are TRBV28 and TRBJ2-1; D ambiguous. Deletions cut 3 bases from V and 3 bases from J, with 9 bases between. Germline assignment: CDR1 MDHEN and CDR2 SYDVKM. The CDR3 loop spans 14 amino acids.

As concerns this clone: Germline and junction disagree at one end, which may indicate a read error. The chain links TRBV7-7 to TRBJ1-5, with D uncertain. Germline V gene sequence: CDR1 SSHAT, CDR2 FNYEAQ (reference sequence). CDR3 size: 13 residues. The CDR3 coding sequence is TGTGCTAGCAGCTTAGGCGAAGGACAGCCCCAGCATTTT. Translating gives CASSLGEGQPQHF.

The chain links TRBV7-9 to TRBJ1-2, with unresolved D. The V and J ends lost 2 bases and 4 bases respectively, with 14 bases between them. Looked up from germline, CDR1 is SEHNR and CDR2 is FQNEAQ (reference sequence). The CDR3 is made up of 15 amino acids. The CDR3 DNA reads TGTGCCAGCAGCTTATCTTCCCCCTTAGCCTATGGCTACACCTTC. Its protein is CASSLSSPLAYGYTF.

The chain has TRBV5-1 and TRBJ2-2; D is undetermined. Trimming took 0 bases from V and 5 from J, leaving 11 bases between them. The CDR3 loop spans 15 amino acids. CDR1 SGHRS and CDR2 YFSETQ come from the germline V gene. The CDR3 region has the DNA TGCGCCAGCAGCTTGGATGCCCGGGCTACCGGGGAGCTGTTTTTT. Translating gives CASSLDARATGELFF.

The V and J genes are TRBV28 and TRBJ1-4, with D maybe TRBD1 (5 bases). This CDR3 spans 13 amino acids. V was cut by 10 bases and J by 2 bases, with 11 bases left in between. The germline V gene has CDR1 MDHEN and CDR2 SYDVKM. Written as DNA, the CDR3 is TGTGCCACCGACGGGGGGACTAATGAAAAACTGTTTTTT. Protein sequence: CATDGGTNEKLFF.